These 26 T cell receptor beta chains came from one sample sequenced in a study of blood T cell repertoires in COVID-19. Clones were read by immunoSEQ multiplex PCR, and TCRdb kept only the in-frame ones, dropping some. The sample yields under 250,000 clones, more than 85% seen once. The sequenced sample consisted of peripheral blood. The receptors stem from a man aged 55 to 69 with COVID-19, enrolled during active disease.

The V and J genes are TRBV6-5 and TRBJ1-3, with a weak D call TRBD1 (5 bases). V gave up 6 bases and J gave up 1 base, with 10 bases separating them. The CDR3 extends over 14 amino acids. CDR1 and CDR2 (germline): MNHEY, SVGAGI. The CDR3, as DNA: TGTGCCAGCAGCGCAGGGAGGTCTGGAAACACCATATATTTT. Amino acids: CASSAGRSGNTIYF.

This CDR3 reads CASSFVGLVYEQYF. CDR3 nucleotide sequence: TGTGCCAGCAGCTTTGTGGGACTGGTCTACGAGCAGTACTTC. The chain employs TRBV7-8 and TRBJ2-7, with D possibly matching TRBD2 (6 bases). In germline, CDR1 is SGHVS, CDR2 FQNEAQ. This CDR3 is built from 14 residues. The V gene lost 3 bases and the J gene lost 3 bases, with 12 bases spanning the gap.

The chain couples TRBV11-2 to TRBJ1-2; 7 positions agree with TRBD1. V shed 5 bases, J shed 0 bases, and the junction held 12 bases outside the gene matches. The CDR3 is 17 amino acids. CDR1 is SGHAT, CDR2 FQNNGV, per germline. CDR3 in amino acids: CASSPRQGVGANYGYTF. CDR3 DNA sequence: TGTGCCAGCAGCCCTAGACAGGGCGTCGGTGCTAACTATGGCTACACCTTC.

The chain links TRBV5-1 to TRBJ2-2, with 9 nucleotides matching TRBD1. CDR1 is SGHRS, CDR2 YFSETQ, per germline. Germline trimming cut 5 bases from V and 3 bases from J; bases unmatched to any gene: 8. This CDR3 is built from 16 residues. The CDR3 DNA follows: TGCGCCAGCAGAAGACAGGGGGGAAGCGACACCGGGGAGCTGTTTTTT. Its translation is CASRRQGGSDTGELFF.

The J gene is TRBJ1-1, the V gene TRBV6-5, with TRBD1 as a possible D gene (6 bases). The germline V gene encodes CDR1 MNHEY and CDR2 SVGAGI. V gave up 4 bases and J gave up 10 bases, with 10 bases separating them. The CDR3 is 11 amino acids. The CDR3 loop is CASSWGGAAFF. CDR3 nucleotides: TGTGCCAGCAGTTGGGGGGGGGCAGCTTTCTTT.

The gene calls are TRBV4-1 and TRBJ2-7; 13 bases fit TRBD2. Germline V gene data show CDR1 as MGHRA and CDR2 as YSYEKL. The CDR3 is 16 amino acids. The V gene end was trimmed by 4 bases and the J gene end by 4 bases; junction bases not matched to a gene: 7. In DNA form, the CDR3 reads TGCGCCAGCAGCCGACTAGCGGGAGGATTACCTTACGAGCAGTACTTC. It translates to CASSRLAGGLPYEQYF.

The chain joins TRBV23-1 to TRBJ1-5, with 12 bases matching TRBD1. TRBV23-1 is identified as an open reading frame with a role that is uncertain. J gave up 0 bases and V 2 bases, and 11 bases lay outside the gene matches. The CDR3 is made up of 20 amino acids. The CDR3 is CASSQPERDRGRYSNQPQHF. CDR3 nucleotide sequence: TGCGCCAGCAGTCAACCAGAGAGGGACAGGGGGCGATATAGCAATCAGCCCCAGCATTTT.

This chain links TRBV30 with TRBJ1-5; D gene unclear. The CDR3 runs 14 residues. Trimming shortened V by 1 base and J by 7 bases, and 14 bases separated the two germline ends. The germline V gene has CDR1 GTSNPN and CDR2 SVGIG (reference sequence). The CDR3 loop is CAWSGSSRLQPQHF. The CDR3 nucleotides read TGTGCCTGGAGTGGGAGCTCCCGGCTGCAGCCCCAGCATTTT.

A single count supports this clone. The chain is built from TRBV5-4 and TRBJ2-3; 7 bases line up with TRBD1. The CDR3 has 15 amino acids. Germline CDR1 is SGHNT and CDR2 is YYREEE (reference sequence). V shed 0 bases and J 1 base; nucleotides not matched to a gene: 2. DNA of the CDR3: TGTGCCAGCAGCTTGGAAGGACAGGGCACAGATACGCAGTATTTT. As protein: CASSLEGQGTDTQYF.

This CDR3 reads CASSPEGRQGHEAFF. The CDR3 nucleotides are TGTGCCAGCAGCCCGGAAGGTCGACAGGGACATGAAGCTTTCTTT. The chain is built from TRBV7-9 and TRBJ1-1; TRBD1 agrees at 7 bases. Germline V gene sequence: CDR1 SEHNR, CDR2 FQNEAQ (reference sequence). The CDR3 is 15 residues long. V shed 5 bases and J 7 bases; nucleotides not matched to a gene: 13.

The chain's CDR3 is CASSLLGGRNTEAFF. The DNA for the CDR3 is TGTGCCAGCAGCTTACTCGGGGGGCGAAACACTGAAGCTTTCTTT. V usage is TRBV11-3 and J usage is TRBJ1-1; D is possibly TRBD1 (6 bases). This CDR3 is 15 amino acids long. V shed 2 bases and J shed 2 bases, with 12 bases lying between them. The germline V gene encodes CDR1 SGHNT and CDR2 YENEEA.

This chain links TRBV18 with TRBJ2-3; weak D call: TRBD1 (6 bases). The CDR3 sequence is 15 residues long. V was pared by 0 bases and J by 2 bases, with 9 bases between. Germline CDR1 and CDR2: KGHSH and LQKENI. This CDR3 is CASSPPGTPTDTQYF. The CDR3 DNA follows: TGTGCCAGCTCACCACCCGGGACACCCACAGATACGCAGTATTTT.

The CDR3 region has the DNA TGCGCCAGCAGCCCCCAGGGACACTACACAGATACGCAGTATTTT. This gives the protein CASSPQGHYTDTQYF. The chain combines TRBV10-1 with TRBJ2-3, with TRBD1 as a possible D gene (6 bases). The germline gives CDR1 WNHNN, CDR2 SYGVQD (reference sequence). The CDR3 length is 15 residues. Trimming shortened V by 6 bases and J by 2 bases, and 15 bases separated the two germline ends.

The chain uses TRBV7-2 and TRBJ2-1, with 7 positions matching TRBD1. The CDR3 spans 13 residues. V was pared by 5 bases and J by 8 bases, with 6 bases of the junction left unmatched. Germline loops: CDR1 SGHTA, CDR2 FQGNSA. CDR3 residues: CASSTSTGYEQFF. CDR3 coding DNA: TGTGCCAGCAGCACCTCGACAGGGTATGAGCAGTTCTTC.

The chain links TRBV4-2 to TRBJ1-1; D unclear. The CDR3 consists of 13 residues. Germline loops: CDR1 LGHNA, CDR2 YNFKEQ. V gave up 2 bases and J gave up 5 bases, with 9 bases separating them. The CDR3 loop reads CASSQPTGTEAFF. CDR3 in DNA: TGTGCCAGCAGCCAACCGACCGGGACTGAAGCTTTCTTT.

The DNA for the CDR3 is TGTGCCAGCAGCCCGAAGTCCGGTCTCTATGGCTACACCTTC. This sequence encodes CASSPKSGLYGYTF. V and J are TRBV9 and TRBJ1-2; no definite D call. This CDR3 contains 14 residues. CDR1 and CDR2 from the germline V gene are SGDLS and YYNGEE. Trimming removed 4 bases at V and 4 bases at J, with 14 bases between.

This clone was recorded once. CDR3 bases: TGTGCCAGCAGTTTATCTTCCAGGGGTGGGTACGAGCAGTACTTC. The encoded protein is CASSLSSRGGYEQYF. The rearrangement links TRBV27 to TRBJ2-7, with a tentative D call TRBD1 (6 bases). The CDR3 spans 15 residues. Trimming pared 0 bases from V and 4 bases from J, leaving 13 bases between. The germline V gene encodes CDR1 MNHEY and CDR2 SMNVEV (reference sequence).

This clone was picked up a small number of times. The V gene is TRBV10-3, the J gene TRBJ1-2, with unresolved D. Germline V gene data show CDR1 as ENHRY and CDR2 as SYGVKD. The CDR3 extends over 13 amino acids. V was clipped by 2 bases and J by 5 bases, with 9 bases between them. The CDR3 region is CAISERERYGYTF. DNA of the CDR3: TGTGCCATCAGTGAGAGGGAGAGGTATGGCTACACCTTC.

The chain's CDR3 is CASSSGTGDNSPLHF. The CDR3 coding sequence is TGCGCCAGCAGCTCCGGGACAGGCGATAATTCACCCCTCCACTTT. The chain uses TRBV5-1 and TRBJ1-6; TRBD1 matches at 8 bases. The CDR3 contains 15 residues. Per germline, CDR1 SGHRS and CDR2 YFSETQ. V shed 3 bases and J 5 bases; nucleotides not matched to a gene: 4.

The rearrangement links TRBV19 to TRBJ1-5; a possible D gene is TRBD1 (6 bases). Germline CDR1 is LNHDA and CDR2 is SQIVND (reference sequence). The CDR3 has 20 amino acids. Trimming pared 0 bases from V and 0 bases from J, leaving 21 bases between. CDR3 sequence: CASSIDRGRRGQHSNQPQHF. CDR3 bases: TGTGCCAGTAGTATAGATCGCGGACGACGGGGACAACATAGCAATCAGCCCCAGCATTTT.

This chain links TRBV11-3 with TRBJ2-1; 8 nucleotides agree with TRBD2. Germline values: CDR1 SGHNT, CDR2 YENEEA. The CDR3 loop spans 14 amino acids. The ends lost 5 bases at V and 4 bases at J; junction bases unmatched: 4. The CDR3 reads CASSPSGRYNEQFF. CDR3 sequence (DNA): TGTGCCAGCAGCCCTAGCGGGCGATACAATGAGCAGTTCTTC.

CDR3 bases: TGTGCCACCCGCCTGGACAGGGGCTCCTACAATGAGCAGTTCTTC. It specifies CATRLDRGSYNEQFF. This chain uses TRBV15 with TRBJ2-1; 9 nucleotides align to TRBD1. Per germline, CDR1 LNHNV and CDR2 YYDKDF (reference sequence). The trim removed 8 bases at V and 0 bases at J, leaving 5 bases unmatched. The CDR3 runs 15 residues.

A few counts support this clone. V and J are TRBV7-2 and TRBJ2-1; the D gene is possibly TRBD1 (6 bases). Trimming stripped 5 bases from V and 4 bases from J, with 15 bases between. The CDR3 totals 15 residues. The germline V gene has CDR1 SGHTA and CDR2 FQGNSA. CDR3 loop: CASSRPWDNYNEQFF. CDR3 bases: TGTGCCAGCAGCAGACCGTGGGACAATTACAATGAGCAGTTCTTC.

Regarding this clone: The sample contains more than one DNA sequence encoding this CDR3. The rearrangement links TRBV19 to TRBJ1-2, with unresolved D. Looked up from germline, CDR1 is LNHDA and CDR2 is SQIVND (reference sequence). This CDR3 spans 14 amino acids. V was shortened by 1 base and J by 2 bases, with 8 bases between the two germline ends. The CDR3 nucleotides read TGTGCCAGTAGTATAGGAGGCGGGAACTATGGCTACACCTTC. This translates into CASSIGGGNYGYTF.

A single count supports this clone. This chain connects TRBV19 to TRBJ1-1, with D tentatively TRBD1 (6 bases). CDR3 size: 17 residues. V was trimmed by 6 bases and J by 3 bases, leaving 23 bases between them. From germline, CDR1 is LNHDA and CDR2 SQIVND (reference sequence). The CDR3, as DNA: TGTGCCAGTAGAATGTCGGGGGGCGATCGGGGTTACACTGAAGCTTTCTTT. Protein: CASRMSGGDRGYTEAFF.

Note on this clone: One junction end does not reproduce the germline sequence, and a read error may be involved. DNA for the CDR3: TGTGCCAGCAGTGACTCGTCGGGGGGCGGTTTGGCAGCTTTCTTT. This gives the protein CASSDSSGGGLAAFF. This sequence joins TRBV6-5 and TRBJ1-1; a possible D gene is TRBD1 (6 bases). The CDR3 runs 15 residues. Germline V gene lookup returns CDR1 MNHEY and CDR2 SVGAGI.